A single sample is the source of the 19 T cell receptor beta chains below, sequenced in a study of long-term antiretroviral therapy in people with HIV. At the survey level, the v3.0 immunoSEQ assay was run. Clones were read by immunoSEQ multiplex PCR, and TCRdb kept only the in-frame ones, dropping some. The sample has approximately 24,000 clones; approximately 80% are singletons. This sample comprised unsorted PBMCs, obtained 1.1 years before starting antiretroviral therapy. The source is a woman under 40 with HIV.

CDR3 amino acids: CASSPGDRGYNEQFF. CDR3 DNA sequence: TGTGCCAGCTCACCAGGGGACAGGGGGTACAATGAGCAGTTCTTC. The chain links TRBV18 to TRBJ2-1; 11 bases are shared with TRBD1. The CDR3 sequence is 15 residues long. V was clipped by 2 bases and J by 4 bases; unmatched bases: 1. Per germline, CDR1 KGHSH and CDR2 LQKENI.

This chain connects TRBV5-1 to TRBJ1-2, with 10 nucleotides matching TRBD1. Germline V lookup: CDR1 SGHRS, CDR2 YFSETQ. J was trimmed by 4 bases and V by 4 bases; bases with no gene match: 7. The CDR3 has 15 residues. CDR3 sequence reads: CASSAPGQGIYGYTF. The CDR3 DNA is TGCGCCAGCAGCGCTCCGGGACAGGGGATCTATGGCTACACCTTC.

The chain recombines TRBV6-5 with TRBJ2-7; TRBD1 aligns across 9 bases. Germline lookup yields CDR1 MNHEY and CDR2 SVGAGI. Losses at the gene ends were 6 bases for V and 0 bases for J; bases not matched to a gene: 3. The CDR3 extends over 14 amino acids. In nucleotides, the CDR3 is TGTGCCAGCAGCCAGACAGGGGGCTCCTACGAGCAGTACGTC. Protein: CASSQTGGSYEQYV.

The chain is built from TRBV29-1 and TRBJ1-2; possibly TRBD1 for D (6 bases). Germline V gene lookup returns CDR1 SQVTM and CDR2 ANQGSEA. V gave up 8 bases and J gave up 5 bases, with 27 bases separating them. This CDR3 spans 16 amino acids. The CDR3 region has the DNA TGCAGCCTTGTGAGTCGACAGGCGGGTTATGGGTATGGCTACACCTTC. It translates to CSLVSRQAGYGYGYTF.

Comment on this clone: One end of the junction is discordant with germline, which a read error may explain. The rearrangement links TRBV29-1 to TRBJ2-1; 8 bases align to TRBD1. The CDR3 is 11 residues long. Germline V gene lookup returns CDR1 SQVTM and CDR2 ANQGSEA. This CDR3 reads CSGQDYNEQFF. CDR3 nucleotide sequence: TGTTCGGGACAGGACTACAATGAGCAGTTCTTC.

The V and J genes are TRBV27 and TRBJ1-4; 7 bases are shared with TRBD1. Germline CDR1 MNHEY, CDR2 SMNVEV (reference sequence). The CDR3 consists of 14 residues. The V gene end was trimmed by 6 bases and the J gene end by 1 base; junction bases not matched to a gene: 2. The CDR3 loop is CASRNRGTNEKLFF. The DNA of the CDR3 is TGTGCCAGCAGGAACAGGGGAACTAATGAAAAACTGTTTTTT.

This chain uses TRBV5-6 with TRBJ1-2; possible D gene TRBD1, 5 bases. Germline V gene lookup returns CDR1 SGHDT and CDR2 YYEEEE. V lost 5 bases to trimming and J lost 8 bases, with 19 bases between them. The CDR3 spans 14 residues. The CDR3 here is CASSRRELIGGYTF. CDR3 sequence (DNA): TGTGCCAGCAGTCGCAGGGAGCTAATAGGAGGCTACACCTTC.

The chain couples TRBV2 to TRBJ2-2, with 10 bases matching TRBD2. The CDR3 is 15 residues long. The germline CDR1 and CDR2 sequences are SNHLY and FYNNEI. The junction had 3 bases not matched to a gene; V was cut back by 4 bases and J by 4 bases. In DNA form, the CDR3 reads TGTGCCAGCAGTGCACTAGCGGGGATCACCGGGGAGCTGTTTTTT. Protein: CASSALAGITGELFF.

CDR3 region: CASSLITGGYNEQFF. As DNA, the CDR3 is TGTGCCAGCAGTTTGATTACAGGGGGCTACAATGAGCAGTTCTTC. The genes are TRBV27 and TRBJ2-1; TRBD1 matches at 8 bases. Germline-derived CDR1 and CDR2 are MNHEY and SMNVEV (reference sequence). V was pared by 3 bases and J by 3 bases, with 4 bases of the junction left unmatched. The CDR3 is 15 amino acids.

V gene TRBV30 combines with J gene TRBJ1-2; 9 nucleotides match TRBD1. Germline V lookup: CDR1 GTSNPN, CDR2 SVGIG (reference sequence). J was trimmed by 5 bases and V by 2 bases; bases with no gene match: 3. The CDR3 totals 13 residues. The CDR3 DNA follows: TGTGCCTGGAGTACCGACAGGGGGTATGGCTACACCTTC. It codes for CAWSTDRGYGYTF.

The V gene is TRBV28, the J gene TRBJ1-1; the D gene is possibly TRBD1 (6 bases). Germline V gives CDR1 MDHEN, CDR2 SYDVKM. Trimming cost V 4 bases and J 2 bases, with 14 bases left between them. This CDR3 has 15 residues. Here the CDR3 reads CASSSPGQRNTEAFF. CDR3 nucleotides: TGTGCCAGCAGTTCCCCGGGACAAAGAAACACTGAAGCTTTCTTT.

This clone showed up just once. CDR3 protein: CASSTGGQPQHF. CDR3 DNA sequence: TGTGCCAGCAGTACAGGGGGGCAGCCCCAGCATTTT. The rearrangement links TRBV27 to TRBJ1-5; 8 bases match TRBD1. Germline trimming cut 5 bases from V and 7 bases from J; bases unmatched to any gene: 1. The CDR3 contains 12 residues. CDR1 and CDR2 (germline): MNHEY, SMNVEV (reference sequence).

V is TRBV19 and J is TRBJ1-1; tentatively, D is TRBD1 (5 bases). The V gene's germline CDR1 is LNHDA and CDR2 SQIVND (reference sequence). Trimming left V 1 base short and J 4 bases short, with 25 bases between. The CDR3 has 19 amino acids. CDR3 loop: CASSIGIRDSQGLGTEAFF. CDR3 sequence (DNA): TGTGCCAGTAGTATAGGAATACGGGACTCTCAAGGGCTAGGCACTGAAGCTTTCTTT.

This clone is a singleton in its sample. CDR3 residues: CASSEGGKNSPLHF. CDR3 DNA sequence: TGTGCCAGCAGTGAAGGAGGGAAAAATTCACCCCTCCACTTT. V usage is TRBV6-1 and J usage is TRBJ1-6; no firm D call. This CDR3 is 14 amino acids long. The germline gives CDR1 MNHNS, CDR2 SASEGT. V was shortened by 1 base and J by 7 bases, with 8 bases between the two germline ends.

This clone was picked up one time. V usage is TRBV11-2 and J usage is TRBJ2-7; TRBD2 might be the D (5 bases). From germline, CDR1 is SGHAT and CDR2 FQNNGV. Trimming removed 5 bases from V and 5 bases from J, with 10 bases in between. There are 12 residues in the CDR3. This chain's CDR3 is CASSLQRNEQYF. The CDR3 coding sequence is TGTGCCAGCAGCCTACAGCGGAACGAGCAGTACTTC. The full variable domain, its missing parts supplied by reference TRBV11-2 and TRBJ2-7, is EAGVAQSPRYKIIEKRQSVAFWCNPISGHATLYWYQQILGQGPKLLIQFQNNGVVDDSQLPKDRFSAERLKGVDSTLKIQPAKLEDSAVYLCASSLQRNEQYFGPGTRLTVT.

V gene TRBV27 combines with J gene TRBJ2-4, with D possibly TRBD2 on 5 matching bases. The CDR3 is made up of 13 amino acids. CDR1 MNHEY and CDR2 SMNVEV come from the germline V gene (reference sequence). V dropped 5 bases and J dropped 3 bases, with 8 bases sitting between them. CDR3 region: CASSAGYKNIQYF. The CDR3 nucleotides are TGTGCCAGCAGTGCGGGTTACAAAAACATTCAGTACTTC.

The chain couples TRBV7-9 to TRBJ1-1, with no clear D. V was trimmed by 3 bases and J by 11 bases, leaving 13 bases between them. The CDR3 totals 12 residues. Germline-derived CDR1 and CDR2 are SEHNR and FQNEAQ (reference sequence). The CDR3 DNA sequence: TGTGCCAGCAGCTTTGGAAATTCGCGGGCTTTCTTT. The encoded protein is CASSFGNSRAFF.

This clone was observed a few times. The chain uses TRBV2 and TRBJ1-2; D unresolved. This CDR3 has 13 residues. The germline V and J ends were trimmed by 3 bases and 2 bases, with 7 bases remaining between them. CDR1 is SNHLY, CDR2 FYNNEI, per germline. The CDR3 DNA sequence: TGTGCCAGCAGTGAGTCGATAAACTATGGCTACACCTTC. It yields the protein CASSESINYGYTF.

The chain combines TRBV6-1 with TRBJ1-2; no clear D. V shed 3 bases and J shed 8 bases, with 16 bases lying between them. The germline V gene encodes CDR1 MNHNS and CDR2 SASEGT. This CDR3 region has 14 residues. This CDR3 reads CASSEKVGGEGYTF. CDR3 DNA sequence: TGTGCCAGCAGTGAGAAAGTGGGAGGTGAGGGCTACACCTTC.